A selection of T cell receptor beta chains follows, all from one sample in a study of blood T cell repertoires in COVID-19. Repertoires were generated with immunoSEQ multiplex PCR, while TCRdb's copy carries only in-frame clones and drops some. The sample yields 350,000 or so clones, roughly 89% seen once. Sequencing input: peripheral blood. The source is a woman aged 55-69 years with COVID-19, enrolled during active disease. CDR3s include the opening cysteine and the closing phenylalanine or tryptophan. Fields, in order: J gene, D gene, clone size, V gene, CDR3 protein, CDR3 DNA. The D gene is left open where the match is weak. For some rows the clone size is stated as once, few or many, or as a class when expanded; others skip it.

J: TRBJ2-7
D: NA
size: NA
V: TRBV6-1
CDR3: CASSENGALYEQYF
DNA: TGTGCCAGCAGTGAAAATGGGGCCCTCTACGAGCAGTACTTC

J: TRBJ2-6
D: NA
size: NA
V: TRBV5-5
CDR3: CASSSQMDNHSGANVLTF
DNA: TGTGCCAGCAGCTCTCAGATGGACAACCACTCTGGGGCCAACGTCCTGACTTTC

J: TRBJ2-5
D: TRBD2
size: NA
V: TRBV7-2
CDR3: CASSLLAGETQYF
DNA: TGTGCCAGCAGCTTACTAGCGGGGGAGACCCAGTACTTC

J: TRBJ1-1
D: NA
size: NA
V: TRBV6-5
CDR3: CASSTGMSTEAFF
DNA: TGTGCCAGCAGTACAGGGATGAGCACTGAAGCTTTCTTT

J: TRBJ1-4
D: NA
size: few
V: TRBV28
CDR3: CASSLKGQGLFF
DNA: TGTGCCAGCAGTTTAAAGGGGCAGGGACTGTTTTTT

J: TRBJ1-4
D: TRBD1
size: NA
V: TRBV19
CDR3: CASSMPGQGYEKLFF
DNA: TGTGCCAGTAGTATGCCGGGACAGGGGTATGAAAAACTGTTTTTT

J: TRBJ2-4
D: NA
size: NA
V: TRBV7-8
CDR3: CASSSDLGARGNIQYF
DNA: TGTGCCAGCAGTTCCGACCTGGGGGCAAGGGGAAACATTCAGTACTTC

J: TRBJ1-1
D: TRBD1
size: NA
V: TRBV7-2
CDR3: CASRSPGTGGGTEAFF
DNA: TGTGCCAGCAGATCACCCGGGACAGGGGGCGGTACTGAAGCTTTCTTT

J: TRBJ1-6
D: NA
size: once
V: TRBV7-8
CDR3: CASSGGRGSDFNSPLHF
DNA: TGTGCCAGCAGCGGTGGCCGTGGGAGTGATTTTAATTCACCCCTCCACTTT

J: TRBJ1-1
D: TRBD1
size: NA
V: TRBV9
CDR3: CASSVGDSAEAFF
DNA: TGTGCCAGCAGCGTCGGGGACAGCGCTGAAGCTTTCTTT

J: TRBJ2-1
D: NA
size: NA
V: TRBV19
CDR3: CASSIPRTVQGEQFF
DNA: TGTGCCAGTAGTATCCCCCGAACAGTCCAGGGTGAGCAGTTCTTC

J: TRBJ1-2
D: TRBD1
size: NA
V: TRBV28
CDR3: CASSFATGAALGTYGYTF
DNA: TGTGCCAGCAGTTTTGCAACAGGGGCTGCCCTTGGGACTTATGGCTACACCTTC

J: TRBJ1-1
D: TRBD1
size: NA
V: TRBV24-1
CDR3: CATSDGTGEAFF
DNA: TGTGCCACCAGTGATGGGACAGGGGAGGCTTTCTTT

J: TRBJ1-4
D: TRBD1
size: NA
V: TRBV10-2
CDR3: CASSGGTGGAGKLFF
DNA: TGCGCCAGCAGTGGGGGGACAGGGGGCGCTGGAAAACTGTTTTTT

J: TRBJ2-1
D: NA
size: NA
V: TRBV6-5
CDR3: CASRSGILVNEQFF
DNA: TGTGCCAGCAGATCCGGGATCTTAGTCAATGAGCAGTTCTTC

J: TRBJ2-7
D: NA
size: NA
V: TRBV20-1
CDR3: CSASSRGDEQYF
DNA: TGCAGTGCTAGTAGCAGGGGTGACGAGCAGTACTTC

J: TRBJ1-3
D: NA
size: NA
V: TRBV19
CDR3: CASSRQESYGNTIYF
DNA: TGTGCCAGTAGCCGACAGGAGTCCTACGGAAACACCATATATTTT

J: TRBJ2-1
D: NA
size: NA
V: TRBV7-8
CDR3: CASSLEPQVAVEQFF
DNA: TGTGCCAGCAGCTTAGAGCCTCAGGTGGCAGTTGAGCAGTTCTTC

J: TRBJ1-5
D: TRBD1
size: NA
V: TRBV30
CDR3: CAWSAGQLSNQPQHF
DNA: TGTGCCTGGAGTGCGGGACAGCTTAGCAATCAGCCCCAGCATTTT

J: TRBJ1-2
D: NA
size: NA
V: TRBV5-1
CDR3: CASSAGGGGGYTF
DNA: TGCGCCAGCAGCGCGGGGGGCGGGGGCGGCTACACCTTC

J: TRBJ1-1
D: NA
size: NA
V: TRBV30
CDR3: CAWNVIGVEAFF
DNA: TGTGCCTGGAACGTGATAGGGGTTGAGGCTTTCTTT

J: TRBJ2-3
D: NA
size: NA
V: TRBV4-1
CDR3: CASSLGVIDTQYF
DNA: TGCGCCAGCAGCCTAGGGGTTATTGATACGCAGTATTTT

J: TRBJ1-6
D: NA
size: NA
V: TRBV30
CDR3: CAWGVRSYNSPLHF
DNA: TGTGCCTGGGGAGTGCGCTCCTATAATTCACCCCTCCACTTT

J: TRBJ1-4
D: TRBD1
size: NA
V: TRBV11-2
CDR3: CASSLGWTGALYEKLFF
DNA: TGTGCCAGCAGCTTAGGCTGGACAGGCGCCCTTTACGAAAAACTGTTTTTT

J: TRBJ1-1
D: NA
size: few
V: TRBV28
CDR3: CATGRGETQAFF
DNA: TGTGCCACCGGGCGGGGGGAGACACAAGCTTTCTTT

J: TRBJ1-5
D: NA
size: once
V: TRBV19
CDR3: CASSKVLPGEGNNQPQHF
DNA: TGTGCCAGTAGTAAAGTACTTCCGGGGGAAGGTAACAATCAGCCCCAGCATTTT

J: TRBJ1-4
D: NA
size: NA
V: TRBV5-1
CDR3: CASSLFGRDEKLFF
DNA: TGCGCCAGCAGCTTGTTCGGCAGGGATGAAAAACTGTTTTTT

J: TRBJ2-1
D: TRBD2
size: NA
V: TRBV24-1
CDR3: CATSGFASGVGNEQFF
DNA: TGTGCCACCAGTGGCTTCGCTAGCGGGGTGGGGAATGAGCAGTTCTTC

J: TRBJ1-1
D: TRBD1
size: once
V: TRBV6-6
CDR3: CASSYSPGGRDTEAFF
DNA: TGTGCCAGCAGTTACTCGCCAGGGGGCCGGGACACTGAAGCTTTCTTT

J: TRBJ2-2
D: TRBD1
size: NA
V: TRBV7-3
CDR3: CASSTRQGSGELFF
DNA: TGTGCCAGCAGCACCCGACAGGGATCCGGGGAGCTGTTTTTT

J: TRBJ2-3
D: TRBD2
size: NA
V: TRBV10-2
CDR3: CASSERGDTDTQYF
DNA: TGCGCCAGCAGCGAGCGGGGAGACACAGATACGCAGTATTTT

J: TRBJ1-6
D: NA
size: NA
V: TRBV5-1
CDR3: CASSRSGGDRYSPLHF
DNA: TGCGCCAGCAGCAGGTCTGGGGGGGACCGCTATTCACCCCTCCACTTT

J: TRBJ2-3
D: NA
size: NA
V: TRBV9
CDR3: CASSVAQLSGASTDTQYF
DNA: TGTGCCAGCAGCGTAGCTCAACTTAGCGGTGCTAGCACAGATACGCAGTATTTT

J: TRBJ1-1
D: TRBD1
size: NA
V: TRBV19
CDR3: CASSTRTGGLGNTEAFF
DNA: TGTGCCAGTAGTACCCGGACAGGGGGGTTGGGGAACACTGAAGCTTTCTTT

J: TRBJ2-5
D: NA
size: NA
V: TRBV21-1
CDR3: CASSKVEGGKQETQYF
DNA: TGTGCCAGCAGCAAAGTGGAGGGGGGGAAGCAAGAGACCCAGTACTTC

J: TRBJ1-2
D: NA
size: NA
V: TRBV19
CDR3: CASRRQAVYGYTF
DNA: TGTGCCAGTAGGCGACAGGCCGTGTATGGCTACACCTTC

J: TRBJ1-1
D: TRBD1
size: NA
V: TRBV27
CDR3: CASTPSGTGITEAFF
DNA: TGTGCCAGCACCCCCAGTGGGACAGGGATCACTGAAGCTTTCTTT

J: TRBJ2-2
D: TRBD2
size: NA
V: TRBV4-1
CDR3: CASSLGPGGARELFF
DNA: TGCGCCAGCAGCCTAGGGCCCGGGGGGGCACGGGAGCTGTTTTTT